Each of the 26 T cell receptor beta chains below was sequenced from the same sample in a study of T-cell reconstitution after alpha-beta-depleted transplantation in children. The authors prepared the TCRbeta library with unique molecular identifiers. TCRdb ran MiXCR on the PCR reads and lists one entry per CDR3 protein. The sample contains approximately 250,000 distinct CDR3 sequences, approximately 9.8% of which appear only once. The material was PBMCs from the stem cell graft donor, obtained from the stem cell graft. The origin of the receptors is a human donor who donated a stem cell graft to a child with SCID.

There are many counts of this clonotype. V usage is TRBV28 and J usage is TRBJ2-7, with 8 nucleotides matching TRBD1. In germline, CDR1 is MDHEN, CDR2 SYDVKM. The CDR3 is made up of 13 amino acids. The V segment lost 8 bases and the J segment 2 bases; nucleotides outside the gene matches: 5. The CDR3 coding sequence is TGTGCCAGCCGGACAGGGATCACCTACGAGCAGTACTTC. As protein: CASRTGITYEQYF.

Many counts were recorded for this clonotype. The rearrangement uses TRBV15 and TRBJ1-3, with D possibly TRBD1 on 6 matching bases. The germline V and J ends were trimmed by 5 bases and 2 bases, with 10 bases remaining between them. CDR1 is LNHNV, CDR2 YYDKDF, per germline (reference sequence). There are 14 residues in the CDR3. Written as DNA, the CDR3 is TGTGCCACCAGCGGGGGCCCTCCTGGAAACACCATATATTTT. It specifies CATSGGPPGNTIYF.

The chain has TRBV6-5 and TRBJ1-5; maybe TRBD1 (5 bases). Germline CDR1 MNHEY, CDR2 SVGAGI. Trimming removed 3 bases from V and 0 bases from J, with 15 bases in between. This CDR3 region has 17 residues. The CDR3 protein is CASSYAAGPYSNQPQHF. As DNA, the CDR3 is TGTGCCAGCAGTTATGCTGCGGGGCCTTATAGCAATCAGCCCCAGCATTTT.

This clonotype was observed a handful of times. DNA of the CDR3: TGTGCCAGCAAGGGACTAGCGGGGTGGGAGACCCAGTACTTC. This codes for CASKGLAGWETQYF. The rearrangement links TRBV28 to TRBJ2-5, with 13 positions matching TRBD2. V shed 7 bases and J 5 bases; nucleotides not matched to a gene: 4. CDR1 and CDR2 from the germline V gene are MDHEN and SYDVKM. This CDR3 has 14 amino acids.

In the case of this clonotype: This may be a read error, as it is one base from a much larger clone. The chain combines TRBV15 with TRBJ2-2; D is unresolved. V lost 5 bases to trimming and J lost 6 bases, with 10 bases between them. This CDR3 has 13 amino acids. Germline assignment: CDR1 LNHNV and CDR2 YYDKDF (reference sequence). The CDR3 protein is CATSPDLAGELFF. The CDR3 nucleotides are TGTGCCACCAGCCCAGACTTGGCCGGGGAGCTGTTTTTT.

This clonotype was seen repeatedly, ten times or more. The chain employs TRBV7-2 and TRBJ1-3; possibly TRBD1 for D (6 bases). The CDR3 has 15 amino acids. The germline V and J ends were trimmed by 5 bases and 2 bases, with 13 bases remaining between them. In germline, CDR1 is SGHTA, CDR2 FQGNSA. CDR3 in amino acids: CASSLNQGTGNTIYF. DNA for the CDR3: TGTGCCAGCAGCCTCAACCAGGGGACTGGAAACACCATATATTTT.

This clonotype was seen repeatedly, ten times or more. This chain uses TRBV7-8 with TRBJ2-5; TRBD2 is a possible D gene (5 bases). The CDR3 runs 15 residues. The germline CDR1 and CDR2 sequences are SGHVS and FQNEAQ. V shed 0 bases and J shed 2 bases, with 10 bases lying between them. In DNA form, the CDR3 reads TGTGCCAGCAGCTTAGCCGGGATTGCTCAAGAGACCCAGTACTTC. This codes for CASSLAGIAQETQYF. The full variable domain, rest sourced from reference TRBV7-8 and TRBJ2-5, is GAGVSQSPRYKVAKRGQDVALRCDPISGHVSLFWYQQALGQGPEFLTYFQNEAQLDKSGLPSDRFFAERPEGSVSTLKIQRTQQEDSAVYLCASSLAGIAQETQYFGPGTRLLVL.

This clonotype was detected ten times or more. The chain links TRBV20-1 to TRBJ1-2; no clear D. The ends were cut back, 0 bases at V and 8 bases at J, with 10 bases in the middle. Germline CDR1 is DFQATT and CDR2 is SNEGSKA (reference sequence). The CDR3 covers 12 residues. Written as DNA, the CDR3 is TGCAGTGCTAGAGAGACCGGAGTGGGCTACACCTTC. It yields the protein CSARETGVGYTF.

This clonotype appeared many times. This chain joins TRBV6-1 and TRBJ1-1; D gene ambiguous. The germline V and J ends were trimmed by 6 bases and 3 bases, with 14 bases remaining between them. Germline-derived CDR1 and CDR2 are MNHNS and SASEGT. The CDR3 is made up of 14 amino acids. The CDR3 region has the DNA TGTGCCAGCAGAAAAAGTGGATCCGACACTGAAGCTTTCTTT. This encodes CASRKSGSDTEAFF.

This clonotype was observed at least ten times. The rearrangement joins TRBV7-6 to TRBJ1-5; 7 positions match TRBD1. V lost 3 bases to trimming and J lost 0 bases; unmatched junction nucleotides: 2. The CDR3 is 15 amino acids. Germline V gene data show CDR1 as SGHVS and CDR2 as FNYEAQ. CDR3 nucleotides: TGTGCCAGCAGCTTGAGGGACAGTAGCAATCAGCCCCAGCATTTT. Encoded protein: CASSLRDSSNQPQHF.

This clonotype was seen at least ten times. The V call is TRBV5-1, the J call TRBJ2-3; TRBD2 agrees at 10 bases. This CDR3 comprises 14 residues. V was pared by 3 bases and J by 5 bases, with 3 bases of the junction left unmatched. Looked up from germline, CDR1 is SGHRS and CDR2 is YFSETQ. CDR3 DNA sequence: TGCGCCAGCAGCTACCGGACTAGCGGAGATACGCAGTATTTT. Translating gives CASSYRTSGDTQYF.

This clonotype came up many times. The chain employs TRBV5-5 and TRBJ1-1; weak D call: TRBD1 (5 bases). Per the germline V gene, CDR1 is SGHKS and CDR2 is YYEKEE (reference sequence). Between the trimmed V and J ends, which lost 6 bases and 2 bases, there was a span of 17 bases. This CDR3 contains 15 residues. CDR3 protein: CASIDDGHINTEAFF. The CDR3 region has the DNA TGTGCCAGCATTGATGACGGACACATAAACACTGAAGCTTTCTTT.

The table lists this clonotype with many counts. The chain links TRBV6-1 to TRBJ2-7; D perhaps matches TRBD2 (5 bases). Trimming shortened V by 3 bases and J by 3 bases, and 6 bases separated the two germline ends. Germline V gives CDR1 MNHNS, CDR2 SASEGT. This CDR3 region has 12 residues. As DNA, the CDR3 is TGTGCCAGCAGTGACGGGGTCTACGAGCAGTACTTC. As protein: CASSDGVYEQYF.

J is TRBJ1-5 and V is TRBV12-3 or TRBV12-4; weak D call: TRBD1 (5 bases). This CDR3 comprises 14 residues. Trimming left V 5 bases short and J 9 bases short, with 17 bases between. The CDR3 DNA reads TGTGCCAGCAGTGGGGACGGGGAGAGGGGGCCCCAGCATTTT. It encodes CASSGDGERGPQHF.

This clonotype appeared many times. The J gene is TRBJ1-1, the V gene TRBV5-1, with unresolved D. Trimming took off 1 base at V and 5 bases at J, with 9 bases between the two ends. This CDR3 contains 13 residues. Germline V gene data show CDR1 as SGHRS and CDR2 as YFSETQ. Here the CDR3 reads CASSLRRETEAFF. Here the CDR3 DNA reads TGCGCCAGCAGCTTGAGACGGGAGACTGAAGCTTTCTTT.

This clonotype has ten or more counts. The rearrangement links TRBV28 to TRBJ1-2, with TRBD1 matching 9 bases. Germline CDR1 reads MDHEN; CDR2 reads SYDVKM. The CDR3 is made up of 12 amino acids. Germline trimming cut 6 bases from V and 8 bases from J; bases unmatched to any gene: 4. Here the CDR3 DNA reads TGTGCCAGCAGCATCGGACAGGGGGGCTACACCTTC. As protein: CASSIGQGGYTF.

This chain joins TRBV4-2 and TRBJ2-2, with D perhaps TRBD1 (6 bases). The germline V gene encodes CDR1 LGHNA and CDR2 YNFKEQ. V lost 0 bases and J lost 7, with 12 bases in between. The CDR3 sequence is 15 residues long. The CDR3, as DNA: TGTGCCAGCAGCCAAGAAGGGGTAGGGGGCGGGGAGCTGTTTTTT. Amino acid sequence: CASSQEGVGGGELFF.

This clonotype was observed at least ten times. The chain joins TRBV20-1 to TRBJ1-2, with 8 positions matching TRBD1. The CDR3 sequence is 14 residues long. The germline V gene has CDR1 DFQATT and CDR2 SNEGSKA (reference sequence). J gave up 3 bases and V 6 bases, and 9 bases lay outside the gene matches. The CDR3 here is CSAIRDRSDYGYTF. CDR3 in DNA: TGCAGTGCGATCAGGGACAGGAGCGACTATGGCTACACCTTC.

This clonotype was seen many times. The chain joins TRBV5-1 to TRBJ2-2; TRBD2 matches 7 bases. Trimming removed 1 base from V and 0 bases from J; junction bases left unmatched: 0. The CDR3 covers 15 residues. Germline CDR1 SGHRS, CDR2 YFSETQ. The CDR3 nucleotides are TGCGCCAGCAGCTTGCGGGGGGCGAACACCGGGGAGCTGTTTTTT. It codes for CASSLRGANTGELFF.

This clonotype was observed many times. The CDR3 region has the DNA TGTGCCAGCAGTCGGGGGGGTTGGAACACTGAAGCTTTCTTT. Its translation is CASSRGGWNTEAFF. This chain uses TRBV12-3 or TRBV12-4 with TRBJ1-1, with D perhaps matching TRBD1 (5 bases). The CDR3 runs 14 residues. V gave up 5 bases and J gave up 1 base, with 11 bases separating them.

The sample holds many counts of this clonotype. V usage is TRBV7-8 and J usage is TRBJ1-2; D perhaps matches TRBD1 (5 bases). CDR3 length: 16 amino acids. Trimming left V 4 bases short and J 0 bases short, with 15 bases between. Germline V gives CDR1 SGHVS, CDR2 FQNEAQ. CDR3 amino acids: CASSSRASTTNYGYTF. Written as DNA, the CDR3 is TGTGCCAGCAGCTCCAGGGCCTCGACAACTAACTATGGCTACACCTTC. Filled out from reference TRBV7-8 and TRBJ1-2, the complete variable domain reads GAGVSQSPRYKVAKRGQDVALRCDPISGHVSLFWYQQALGQGPEFLTYFQNEAQLDKSGLPSDRFFAERPEGSVSTLKIQRTQQEDSAVYLCASSSRASTTNYGYTFGSGTRLTVV.

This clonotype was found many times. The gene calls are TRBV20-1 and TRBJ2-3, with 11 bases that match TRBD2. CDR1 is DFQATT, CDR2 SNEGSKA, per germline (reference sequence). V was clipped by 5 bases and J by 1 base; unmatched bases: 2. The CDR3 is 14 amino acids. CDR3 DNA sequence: TGCAGTGCTTTAGCGGGGGGGCGCACAGATACGCAGTATTTT. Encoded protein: CSALAGGRTDTQYF.

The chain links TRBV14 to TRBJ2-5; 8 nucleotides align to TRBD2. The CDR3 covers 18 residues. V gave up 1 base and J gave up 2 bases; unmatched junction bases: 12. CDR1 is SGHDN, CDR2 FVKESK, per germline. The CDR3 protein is CASSQGGIGLALQETQYF. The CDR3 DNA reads TGTGCCAGCAGCCAAGGGGGGATCGGACTAGCTTTGCAAGAGACCCAGTACTTC. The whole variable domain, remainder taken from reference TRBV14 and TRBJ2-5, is EAGVTQFPSHSVIEKGQTVTLRCDPISGHDNLYWYRRVMGKEIKFLLHFVKESKQDESGMPNNRFLAERTGGTYSTLKVQPAELEDSGVYFCASSQGGIGLALQETQYFGPGTRLLVL.

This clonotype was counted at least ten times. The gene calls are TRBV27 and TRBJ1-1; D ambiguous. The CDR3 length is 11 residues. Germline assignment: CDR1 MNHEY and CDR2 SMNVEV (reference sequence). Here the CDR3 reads CAGGRGTEAFF. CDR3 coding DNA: TGTGCGGGAGGTCGAGGCACTGAAGCTTTCTTT.

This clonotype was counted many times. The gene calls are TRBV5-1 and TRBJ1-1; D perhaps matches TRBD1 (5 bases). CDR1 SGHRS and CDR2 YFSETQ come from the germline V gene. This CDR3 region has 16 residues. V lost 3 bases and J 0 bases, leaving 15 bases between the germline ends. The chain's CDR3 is CASSSLLDRLNTEAFF. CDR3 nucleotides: TGCGCCAGCAGCTCCCTCCTAGACAGACTGAACACTGAAGCTTTCTTT.

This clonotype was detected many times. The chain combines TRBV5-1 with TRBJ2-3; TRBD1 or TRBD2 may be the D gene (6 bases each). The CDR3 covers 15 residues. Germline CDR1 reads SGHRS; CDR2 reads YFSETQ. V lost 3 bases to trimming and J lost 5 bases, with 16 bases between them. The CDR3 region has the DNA TGCGCCAGCAGCTCGAACGGGGGCGGGAAAGATACGCAGTATTTT. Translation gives CASSSNGGGKDTQYF.